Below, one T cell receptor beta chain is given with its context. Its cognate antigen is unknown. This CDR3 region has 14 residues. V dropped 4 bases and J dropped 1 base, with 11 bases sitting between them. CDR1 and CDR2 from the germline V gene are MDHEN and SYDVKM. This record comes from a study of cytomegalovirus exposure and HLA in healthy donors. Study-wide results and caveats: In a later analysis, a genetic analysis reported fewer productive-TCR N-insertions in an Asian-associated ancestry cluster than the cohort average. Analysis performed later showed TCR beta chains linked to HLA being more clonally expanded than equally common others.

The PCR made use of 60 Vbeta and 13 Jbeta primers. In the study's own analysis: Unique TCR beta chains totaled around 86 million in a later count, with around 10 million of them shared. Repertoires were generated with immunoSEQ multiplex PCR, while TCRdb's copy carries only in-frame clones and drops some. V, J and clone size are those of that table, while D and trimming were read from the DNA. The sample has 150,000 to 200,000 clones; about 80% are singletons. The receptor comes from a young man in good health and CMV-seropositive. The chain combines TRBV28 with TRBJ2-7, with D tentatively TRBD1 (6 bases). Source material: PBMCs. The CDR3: CASSSYRVSYEQYF. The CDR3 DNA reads TGTGCCAGCAGTTCCTACAGGGTTTCCTACGAGCAGTACTTC.